What follows describes a single T cell receptor (beta chain). Authors' data handling: Reference gene primer amplification in the assay estimated nucleated cell counts. TCRdb's copy holds only in-frame clones and misses some; the assay was immunoSEQ multiplex PCR. V and J calls and clone size follow that table, whereas D and trimming were derived from the DNA. This sample has about 85,000 clones, with 82% found just once. This specimen belongs to a study of blood T cell repertoires in COVID-19. Across the study: COVID-19 samples, acute and convalescent, were from the United States, Italy and Spain. The analysed material was cDNA or gDNA that came from T cells, B-cell-depleted T cells, or PBMCs.

The germline V gene has CDR1 LGHDT and CDR2 YNNKEL (reference sequence). V was shortened by 3 bases and J by 0 bases, with 8 bases between the two germline ends. The CDR3 is 14 residues long. The TCR comes from a woman at least 80 years old with acute or convalescent COVID-19. What was sequenced was peripheral blood. This sequence joins TRBV3-1 (or the pseudogene TRBV3-2) and TRBJ1-1; possibly TRBD1 for D (5 bases). The CDR3 DNA sequence: TGTGCCAGCAGCCAGACAGACTTGAACACTGAAGCTTTCTTT. This codes for CASSQTDLNTEAFF.